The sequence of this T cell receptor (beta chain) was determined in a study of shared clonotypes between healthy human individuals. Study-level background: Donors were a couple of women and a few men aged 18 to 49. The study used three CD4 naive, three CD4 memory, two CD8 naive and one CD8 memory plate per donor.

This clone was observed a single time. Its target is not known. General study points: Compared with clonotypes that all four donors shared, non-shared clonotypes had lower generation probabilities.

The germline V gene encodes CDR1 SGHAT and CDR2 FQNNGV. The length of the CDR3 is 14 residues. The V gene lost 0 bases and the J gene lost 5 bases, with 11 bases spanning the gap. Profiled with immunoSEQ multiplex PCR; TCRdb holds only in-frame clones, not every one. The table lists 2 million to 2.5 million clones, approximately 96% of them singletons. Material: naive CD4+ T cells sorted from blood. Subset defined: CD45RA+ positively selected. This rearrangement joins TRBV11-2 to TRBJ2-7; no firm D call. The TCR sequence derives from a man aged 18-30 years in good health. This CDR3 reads CASSLDLMRNEQYF. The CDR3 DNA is TGTGCCAGCAGCTTAGATCTAATGCGGAACGAGCAGTACTTC. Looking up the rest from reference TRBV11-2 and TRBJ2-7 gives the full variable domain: EAGVAQSPRYKIIEKRQSVAFWCNPISGHATLYWYQQILGQGPKLLIQFQNNGVVDDSQLPKDRFSAERLKGVDSTLKIQPAKLEDSAVYLCASSLDLMRNEQYFGPGTRLTVT.